Reported below is one T cell receptor beta chain. This clone's antigen is unknown. This could be a read error, since a much larger clone is one nucleotide away. The TCR beta CDR3 regions were amplified from the RNA transcripts. The TCR CDR3 was subjected to a first round of RT-PCR using the HTBI primer set and the Qiagen OneStep RT-PCR kit. Libraries were constructed in a second round of multiplex PCR, after which size selection and purification were performed. Sequencing of the libraries was done on an Illumina HiSeq2000 using paired-end 100 bp reads. In the paper's pipeline: SOAPnuke was used to process the raw data, removing reads that contained adapters or uncalled bases, had a mean Phred below 15, or lacked an exact match to the constant primer or identifier. COPE v1.2.5 was used to merge high-quality paired reads, and clonotypes were defined as unique nucleotide sequences. Clonotypes were aligned to IMGT TRBV, TRBD and TRBJ reference segments using MiTCR v1.1. The analysis included only V-J combinations with a frequency above 0.0001, which together covered more than 99% of the repertoires. The TCS score was defined as the ratio of F50 (clonal expansion) to E x V (chaos), calculated using BLOSUM62-based TCRdist between CDR3 peptides within each V-J. Welch's t-statistics and random forest reduced 450 to 600 V-J features to 13, which were used in a naive Bayes classifier (R e1071). TCRdb cleaned the public reads at Q25 with fastp, built clones with MiXCR and kept in-frame beta chains. Every CDR3 protein is listed once, alongside the most common genes and DNA of its rows. TCRdb's processing, not the study's, gives the V and J calls here. In this sample the table shows 550,000 to 650,000 distinct CDR3 sequences, about 15% of which occur a single time. The leading ten clones occupy 14% of the sample.

The data belong to a study of T cells in Graves' hyperthyroidism and ophthalmopathy (dated by TCRdb to between 2017 and 2020). About the full investigation: Peripheral blood samples were taken at the time of initial diagnosis, prior to any treatment. The study also compared thyroid tissue and blood T-cell repertoires from 6 or 7 Graves' hyperthyroidism patients. After blood sampling, hyperthyroidism patients were treated with methimazole at a starting dose of 30 mg daily, and ophthalmopathy patients were treated with high-dose intravenous methylprednisolone. The roughly 94 discovery patients were randomly divided into training and test sets at a 7:3 ratio. According to the paper, TCR Vbeta CDR3 sequencing was carried out on 135 peripheral blood samples, which came from fewer than 50 ophthalmopathy, about 75 hyperthyroidism and roughly 17 progressor patients. TCR V-J signatures able to tell the groups apart were searched for in a discovery cohort of approximately 95 patients, of whom 43 had Graves' ophthalmopathy and roughly 59 had stable Graves' hyperthyroidism. Whether ophthalmopathy could be predicted prospectively was tested in an independent validation cohort made up of under 20 hyperthyroidism patients plus 17 patients who later progressed to ophthalmopathy. Overall study results and their limits: Blood samples also contained most of the expanded thyroid clonotypes (frequency above 0.001), which suggests that blood repertoires may reflect thyroid immune responses. Sample size was not statistically predetermined, and investigators were not blinded to group allocation. A model built on a 13 V-J signature distinguished ophthalmopathy from stable hyperthyroidism, reaching roughly 88% sensitivity and around 81% specificity in cross-validation and 80%/75% in testing. In validation, the model predicted progression to ophthalmopathy with 55% to 71% sensitivity and 72.22% specificity, a median of 6.5 months before onset.

The CDR3 sequence holds 16 residues, the cysteine and phenylalanine included. Of all the DNA, just the CDR3 is kept, 48 bases in frame from base 1. CDR1 and CDR2 are drawn from the germline V gene (reference sequence): LNHNV, YYDKDF. Stable Graves' hyperthyroidism was defined as the absence of progression to ophthalmopathy over 18 months of follow-up. Hyperthyroidism patients were newly diagnosed, with disease duration under 2 months, and aged 18 to 65 years. The study excluded patients with uncontrolled infections, other autoimmune diseases, pregnancy or lactation. Diagnoses were based on clinical symptoms, serum thyroxine and TRAb, thyroid ultrasound and orbital computed tomography. Ficoll-Paque density gradient centrifugation was used to isolate PBMCs from 8 to 10 ml of fresh peripheral blood. Total RNA was extracted using Trizol reagent, and RNA quality was assessed on an Agilent 2100 Bioanalyzer.

What was sequenced was blood. The chain was built from TRBV15 and TRBJ2-7, and perhaps TRBD1 as D gene, on 6 matching bases. This TCR was sampled from a woman aged 40 to 50 with Graves' hyperthyroidism. The CDR3 protein sequence reads: CAASSPRGSSSYEQYF. The DNA sequence follows: TGTGCCGCCAGCTCCCCAAGGGGGAGTAGCTCCTACGAGCAGTACTTC.